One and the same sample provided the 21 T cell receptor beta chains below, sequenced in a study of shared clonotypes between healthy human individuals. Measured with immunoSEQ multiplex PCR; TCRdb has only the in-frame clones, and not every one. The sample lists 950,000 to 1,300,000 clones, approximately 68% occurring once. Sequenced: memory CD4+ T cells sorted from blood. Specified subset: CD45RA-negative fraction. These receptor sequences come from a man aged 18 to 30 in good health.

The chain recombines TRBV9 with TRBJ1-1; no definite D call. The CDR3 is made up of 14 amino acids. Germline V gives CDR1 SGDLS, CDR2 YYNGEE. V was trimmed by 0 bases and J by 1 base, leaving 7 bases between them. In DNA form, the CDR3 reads TGTGCCAGCAGCGTAGGCGTGAAGAACACTGAAGCTTTCTTT. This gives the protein CASSVGVKNTEAFF.

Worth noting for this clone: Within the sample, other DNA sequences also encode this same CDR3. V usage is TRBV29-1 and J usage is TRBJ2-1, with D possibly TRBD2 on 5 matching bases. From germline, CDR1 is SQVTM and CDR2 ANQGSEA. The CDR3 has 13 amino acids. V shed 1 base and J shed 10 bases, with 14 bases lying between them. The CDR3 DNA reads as TGCAGCGTTGAAGGTACGGGGTTAGGAGAGCAGTTCTTC. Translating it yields CSVEGTGLGEQFF.

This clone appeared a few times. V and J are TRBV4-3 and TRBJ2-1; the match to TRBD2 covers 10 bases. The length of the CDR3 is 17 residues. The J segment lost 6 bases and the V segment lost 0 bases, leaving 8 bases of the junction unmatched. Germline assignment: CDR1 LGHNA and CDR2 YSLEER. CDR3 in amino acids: CASSQDNWASGSNEQFF. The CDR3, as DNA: TGCGCCAGCAGCCAAGATAATTGGGCTAGCGGGAGCAATGAGCAGTTCTTC.

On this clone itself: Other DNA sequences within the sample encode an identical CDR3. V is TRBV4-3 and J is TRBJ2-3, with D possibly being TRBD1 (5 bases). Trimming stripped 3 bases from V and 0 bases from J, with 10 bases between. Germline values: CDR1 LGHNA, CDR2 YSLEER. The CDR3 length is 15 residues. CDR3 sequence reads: CASSQDRGSTDTQYF. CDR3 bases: TGCGCCAGCAGCCAGGATAGGGGCAGCACAGATACGCAGTATTTT.

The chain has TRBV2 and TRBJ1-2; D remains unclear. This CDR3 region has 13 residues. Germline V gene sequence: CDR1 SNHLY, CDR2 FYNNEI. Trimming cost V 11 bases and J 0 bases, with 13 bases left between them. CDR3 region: CAVDRASNYGYTF. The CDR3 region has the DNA TGTGCCGTCGACCGGGCGTCTAACTATGGCTACACCTTC.

The chain's CDR3 is CASSFTGVDGGYTF. DNA for the CDR3: TGTGCCAGCAGCTTTACAGGGGTAGACGGTGGCTACACCTTC. The chain joins TRBV5-4 to TRBJ1-2, with TRBD1 matching 7 bases. Trimming at V came to 2 bases and at J to 7 bases, leaving 8 bases not matched to a gene. CDR3 size: 14 residues. Per the germline V gene, CDR1 is SGHNT and CDR2 is YYREEE (reference sequence). Together with reference TRBV5-4 and TRBJ1-2, the CDR3 gives the full variable domain: ETGVTQSPTHLIKTRGQQVTLRCSSQSGHNTVSWYQQALGQGPQFIFQYYREEENGRGNFPPRFSGLQFPNYSSELNVNALELDDSALYLCASSFTGVDGGYTFGSGTRLTVV.

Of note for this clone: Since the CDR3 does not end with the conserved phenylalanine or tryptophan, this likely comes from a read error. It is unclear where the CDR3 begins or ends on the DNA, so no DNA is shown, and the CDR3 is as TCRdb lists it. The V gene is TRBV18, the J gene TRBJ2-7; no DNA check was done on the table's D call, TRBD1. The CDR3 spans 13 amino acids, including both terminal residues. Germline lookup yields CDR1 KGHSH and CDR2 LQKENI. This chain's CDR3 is CASSIEQGVITSI.

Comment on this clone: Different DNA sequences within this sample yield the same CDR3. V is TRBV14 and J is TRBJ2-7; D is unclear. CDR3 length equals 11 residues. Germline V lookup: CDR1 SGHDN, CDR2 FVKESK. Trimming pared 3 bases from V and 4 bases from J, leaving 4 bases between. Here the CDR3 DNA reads TGTGCCAGCAGCCACAGTTACGAGCAGTACTTC. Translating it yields CASSHSYEQYF.

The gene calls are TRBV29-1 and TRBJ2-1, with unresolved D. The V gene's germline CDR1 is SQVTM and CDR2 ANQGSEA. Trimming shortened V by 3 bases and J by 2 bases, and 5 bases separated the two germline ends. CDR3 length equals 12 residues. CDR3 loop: CSVDRTYNEQFF. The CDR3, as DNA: TGCAGCGTTGACAGGACCTACAATGAGCAGTTCTTC.

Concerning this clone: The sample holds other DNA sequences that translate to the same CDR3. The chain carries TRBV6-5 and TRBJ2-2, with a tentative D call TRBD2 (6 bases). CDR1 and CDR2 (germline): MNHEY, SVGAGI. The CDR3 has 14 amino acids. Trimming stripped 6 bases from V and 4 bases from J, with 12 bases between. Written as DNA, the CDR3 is TGTGCCAGCAGGCCCGGGACTCCCACCGGGGAGCTGTTTTTT. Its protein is CASRPGTPTGELFF.

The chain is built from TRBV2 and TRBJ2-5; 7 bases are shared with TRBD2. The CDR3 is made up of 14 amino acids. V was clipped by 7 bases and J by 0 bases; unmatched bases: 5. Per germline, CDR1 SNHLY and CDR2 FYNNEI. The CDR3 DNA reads TGTGCCAGCAAAGACGGGACTAACCAAGAGACCCAGTACTTC. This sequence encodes CASKDGTNQETQYF. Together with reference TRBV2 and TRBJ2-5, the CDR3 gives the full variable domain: EPEVTQTPSHQVTQMGQEVILRCVPISNHLYFYWYRQILGQKVEFLVSFYNNEISEKSEIFDDQFSVERPDGSNFTLKIRSTKLEDSAMYFCASKDGTNQETQYFGPGTRLLVL.

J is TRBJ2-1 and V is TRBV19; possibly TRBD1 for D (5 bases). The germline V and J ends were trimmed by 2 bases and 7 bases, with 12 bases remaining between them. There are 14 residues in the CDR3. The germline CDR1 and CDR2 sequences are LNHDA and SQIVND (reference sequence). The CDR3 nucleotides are TGTGCCAGTAGTATACAGGGCCTATGGAATGAGCAGTTCTTC. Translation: CASSIQGLWNEQFF.

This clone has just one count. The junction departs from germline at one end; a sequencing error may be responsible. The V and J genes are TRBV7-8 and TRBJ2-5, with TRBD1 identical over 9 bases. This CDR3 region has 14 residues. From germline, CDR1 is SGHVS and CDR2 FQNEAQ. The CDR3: CASNLQGARETQYF. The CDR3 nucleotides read TGTGCCAGCAACTTACAGGGGGCGCGGGAGACCCAGTACTTC.

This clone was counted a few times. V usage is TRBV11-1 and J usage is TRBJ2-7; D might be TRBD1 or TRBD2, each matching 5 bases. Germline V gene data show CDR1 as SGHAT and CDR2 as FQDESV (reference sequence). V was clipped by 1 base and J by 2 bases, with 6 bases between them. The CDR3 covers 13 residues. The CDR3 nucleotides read TGTGCCAGCAGCTTAGTGGGACCCTACGAGCAGTACTTC. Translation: CASSLVGPYEQYF.

The CDR3 nucleotides read TGTGCCAGCAGCGCCCGACTAGCGGGGGGCTTGGAGGAGCTGTTTTTT. This encodes CASSARLAGGLEELFF. The V call is TRBV7-9, the J call TRBJ2-2; 13 nucleotides align to TRBD2. V trimming: 5 bases; J trimming: 10 bases; junction bases outside the gene matches: 10. CDR3 size: 16 residues. In germline, CDR1 is SEHNR, CDR2 FQNEAQ (reference sequence).

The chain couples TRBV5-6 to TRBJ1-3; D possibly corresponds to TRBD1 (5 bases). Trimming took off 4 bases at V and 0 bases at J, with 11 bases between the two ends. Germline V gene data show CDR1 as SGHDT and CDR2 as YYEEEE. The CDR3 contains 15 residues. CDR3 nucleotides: TGTGCCAGCAGCCGGCAAAGGGGCTCTGGAAACACCATATATTTT. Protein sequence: CASSRQRGSGNTIYF.

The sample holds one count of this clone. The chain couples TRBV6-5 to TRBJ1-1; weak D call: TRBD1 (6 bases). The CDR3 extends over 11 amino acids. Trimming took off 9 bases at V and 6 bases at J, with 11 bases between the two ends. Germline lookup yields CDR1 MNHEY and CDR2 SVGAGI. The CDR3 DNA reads TGTGCCAGTGAAAGGGGGGCTGAAGCTTTCTTT. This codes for CASERGAEAFF.

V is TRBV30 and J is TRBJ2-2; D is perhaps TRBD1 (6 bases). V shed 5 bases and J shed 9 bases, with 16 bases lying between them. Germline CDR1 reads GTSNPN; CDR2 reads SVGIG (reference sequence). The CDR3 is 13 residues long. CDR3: CAWSGAKARELFF. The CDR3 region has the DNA TGTGCCTGGTCAGGGGCGAAAGCCAGGGAGCTGTTTTTT.

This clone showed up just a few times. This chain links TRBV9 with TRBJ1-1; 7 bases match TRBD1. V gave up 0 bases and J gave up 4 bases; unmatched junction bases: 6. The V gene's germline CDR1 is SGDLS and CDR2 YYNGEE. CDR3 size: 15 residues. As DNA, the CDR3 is TGTGCCAGCAGCGTAGGAAAGGGGGCTATCACTGAAGCTTTCTTT. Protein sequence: CASSVGKGAITEAFF.

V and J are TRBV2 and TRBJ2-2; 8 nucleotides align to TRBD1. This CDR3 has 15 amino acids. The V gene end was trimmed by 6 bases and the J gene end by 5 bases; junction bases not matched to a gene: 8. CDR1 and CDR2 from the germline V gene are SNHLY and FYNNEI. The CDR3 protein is CASRGAGTGTGELFF. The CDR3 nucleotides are TGTGCCAGCAGGGGGGCCGGGACAGGAACCGGGGAGCTGTTTTTT.

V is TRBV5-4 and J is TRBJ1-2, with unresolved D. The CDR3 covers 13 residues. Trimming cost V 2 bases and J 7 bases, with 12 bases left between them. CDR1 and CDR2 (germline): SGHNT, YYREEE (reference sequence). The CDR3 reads CASSLVMATGYTF. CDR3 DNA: TGTGCCAGCAGCTTAGTAATGGCCACTGGCTACACCTTC.